This T cell receptor (beta chain) was observed in a study of blood T cell repertoires in COVID-19. Study in general: Samples of COVID-19 (acute and convalescent) were obtained from the United States, Italy and Spain.

The V gene's germline CDR1 is LGHDT and CDR2 YNNKEL (reference sequence). This CDR3 comprises 16 residues. Between the trimmed V and J ends, which lost 1 base and 0 bases, there was a span of 9 bases. The table came from immunoSEQ multiplex PCR; TCRdb's copy has only in-frame clones and leaves some out. The sample consists of roughly 150,000 clones, 75% to 85% of them appearing once. This sequence originates from a woman aged 45 to 65 in a cohort sampled during active or convalescent COVID-19. What was sequenced was peripheral blood. V usage is TRBV3-1 (or the pseudogene TRBV3-2) and J usage is TRBJ1-4; perhaps TRBD1 as D (5 bases). CDR3 DNA: TGTGCCAGCAGCCAAGGTGACAGCTCAACTAATGAAAAACTGTTTTTT. Residues: CASSQGDSSTNEKLFF.